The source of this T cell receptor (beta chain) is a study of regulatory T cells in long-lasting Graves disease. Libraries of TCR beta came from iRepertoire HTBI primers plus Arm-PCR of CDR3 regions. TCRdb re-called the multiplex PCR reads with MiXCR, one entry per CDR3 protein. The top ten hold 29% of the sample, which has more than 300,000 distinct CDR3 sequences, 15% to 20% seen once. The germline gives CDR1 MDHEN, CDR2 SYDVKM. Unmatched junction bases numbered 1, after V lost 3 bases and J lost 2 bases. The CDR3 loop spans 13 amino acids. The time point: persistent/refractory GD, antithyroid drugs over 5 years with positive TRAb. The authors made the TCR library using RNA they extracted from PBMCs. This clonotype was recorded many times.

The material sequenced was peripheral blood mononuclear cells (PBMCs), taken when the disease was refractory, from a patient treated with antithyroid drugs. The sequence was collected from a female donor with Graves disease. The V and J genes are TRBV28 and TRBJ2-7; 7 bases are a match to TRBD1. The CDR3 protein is CASSFQGAYEQYF. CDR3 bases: TGTGCCAGCAGTTTTCAGGGGGCCTACGAGCAGTACTTC. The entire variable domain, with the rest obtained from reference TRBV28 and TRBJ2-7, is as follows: DVKVTQSSRYLVKRTGEKVFLECVQDMDHENMFWYRQDPGLGLRLIYFSYDVKMKEKGDIPEGYSVSREKKERFSLILESASTNQTSMYLCASSFQGAYEQYFGPGTRLTVT.